One sample yielded the 15 T cell receptor beta chains listed below, sequenced in a study of blood T cell repertoires in COVID-19. This table comes from immunoSEQ multiplex PCR, and its TCRdb copy is limited to in-frame clones, with some not included. Of about 16,000 clones listed, roughly 90% were seen once; the top ten hold about 5%. The sample taken for sequencing was peripheral blood. The receptor source for this set is a human donor in a cohort sampled during active COVID-19.

This chain joins TRBV5-6 and TRBJ2-5, with TRBD2 matching 11 bases. The CDR3 runs 15 residues. Unmatched junction bases numbered 1, after V lost 3 bases and J lost 0 bases. CDR1 SGHDT and CDR2 YYEEEE come from the germline V gene. CDR3 residues: CASSSGLADQETQYF. The DNA of the CDR3 is TGTGCCAGCAGCTCGGGACTAGCGGACCAAGAGACCCAGTACTTC.

This clone appeared a few times. The V and J genes are TRBV6-5 and TRBJ1-1, with unresolved D. V lost 0 bases to trimming and J lost 11 bases, with 7 bases between them. CDR3 length: 11 amino acids. Germline CDR1 MNHEY, CDR2 SVGAGI. In nucleotides, the CDR3 is TGTGCCAGCAGTTACTCCGGAGGTGCTTTCTTT. It encodes CASSYSGGAFF.

The V gene is TRBV7-9, the J gene TRBJ2-5; TRBD1 is a possible D gene (5 bases). Trimming cost V 1 base and J 5 bases, with 17 bases left between them. CDR3 size: 16 residues. Germline CDR1 SEHNR, CDR2 FQNEAQ (reference sequence). Here the CDR3 DNA reads TGTGCCAGCAGCTTAGGCAGGGCAGGGTATGCGGAGACCCAGTACTTC. Protein sequence: CASSLGRAGYAETQYF. The entire variable domain, with the rest obtained from reference TRBV7-9 and TRBJ2-5, is as follows: DTGVSQNPRHKITKRGQNVTFRCDPISEHNRLYWYRQTLGQGPEFLTYFQNEAQLEKSRLLSDRFSAERPKGSFSTLEIQRTEQGDSAMYLCASSLGRAGYAETQYFGPGTRLLVL.

The chain is built from TRBV3-1 (or the pseudogene TRBV3-2) and TRBJ1-4; possibly TRBD1 for D (5 bases). Germline CDR1 is LGHDT and CDR2 is YNNKEL (reference sequence). Trimming shortened V by 4 bases and J by 8 bases, and 14 bases separated the two germline ends. This CDR3 is 14 amino acids long. The CDR3: CASSLRGGFEKLFF. The CDR3 coding sequence is TGTGCCAGCAGCCTCCGGGGGGGGTTCGAAAAACTGTTTTTT.

V gene TRBV6-2 or TRBV6-3 combines with J gene TRBJ1-2, with a weak D call TRBD1 (5 bases). Germline values: CDR1 MNHEY, CDR2 SVGEGT. V gave up 6 bases and J gave up 8 bases, with 16 bases separating them. This CDR3 contains 13 residues. Here the CDR3 DNA reads TGTGCCAGCAGCCAAGTTCGGGGGTTAGGCTACACCTTC. Protein product: CASSQVRGLGYTF.

V usage is TRBV28 and J usage is TRBJ2-3; 9 positions match TRBD1. Germline V gives CDR1 MDHEN, CDR2 SYDVKM. The CDR3 covers 16 residues. The junction had 5 bases not matched to a gene; V was cut back by 4 bases and J by 0 bases. CDR3 in DNA: TGTGCCAGCAGTTCCCCAGGGACAGGGAGCACAGATACGCAGTATTTT. Protein sequence: CASSSPGTGSTDTQYF.

This chain uses TRBV3-1 (or the pseudogene TRBV3-2) with TRBJ2-6, with TRBD2 matching 10 bases. Germline V lookup: CDR1 LGHDT, CDR2 YNNKEL (reference sequence). The CDR3 spans 20 residues. Germline trimming cut 6 bases from V and 0 bases from J; bases unmatched to any gene: 14. In DNA form, the CDR3 reads TGTGCCAGCAGTCTACCCCCGCCCGGACTAGCGGCCTCTGGGGCCAACGTCCTGACTTTC. Encoded protein: CASSLPPPGLAASGANVLTF.

The CDR3 bases are TGTGCCAGCAGCCATACGGACAGGGGGAGGTACGAGCAGTACTTC. Translating it yields CASSHTDRGRYEQYF. J is TRBJ2-7 and V is TRBV11-2; TRBD1 agrees at 10 bases. The CDR3 contains 15 residues. Germline CDR1 and CDR2: SGHAT and FQNNGV. The V gene end was trimmed by 5 bases and the J gene end by 4 bases; junction bases not matched to a gene: 8.

The rearrangement links TRBV4-1 to TRBJ1-3; D remains unclear. CDR1 and CDR2 (germline): MGHRA, YSYEKL. The CDR3 is made up of 17 amino acids. The ends were cut back, 2 bases at V and 5 bases at J, with 19 bases in the middle. CDR3 DNA sequence: TGCGCCAGCAGCCAACTACTCCAAACCGGGATGAGAAACACCATATATTTT. Its translation: CASSQLLQTGMRNTIYF.

The chain uses TRBV28 and TRBJ1-3, with a tentative D call TRBD1 (5 bases). The CDR3 has 16 residues. With 5 bases removed from V and 4 bases from J, the gap between germline ends came to 18 bases. Germline V gene lookup returns CDR1 MDHEN and CDR2 SYDVKM. The CDR3 nucleotides are TGTGCCAGCAGTGTGAGGGGCCGGGGGTCAGGAAACACCATATATTTT. Protein product: CASSVRGRGSGNTIYF.

This chain links TRBV24-1 with TRBJ1-5, with D possibly matching TRBD1 (6 bases). The CDR3 spans 13 residues. Trimming stripped 10 bases from V and 1 base from J, with 10 bases between. Per the germline V gene, CDR1 is KGHDR and CDR2 is SFDVKD. The CDR3 DNA is TGTGCCACTACAGGGAAAAGCAATCAGCCCCAGCATTTT. It translates to CATTGKSNQPQHF.

V is TRBV19 and J is TRBJ1-1; 7 nucleotides match TRBD1. The germline V gene encodes CDR1 LNHDA and CDR2 SQIVND (reference sequence). Trimming removed 3 bases from V and 11 bases from J; junction bases left unmatched: 6. CDR3 size: 12 residues. CDR3 bases: TGTGCCAGTAGTATCAGGGGGATGCTGGCTTTCTTT. This sequence encodes CASSIRGMLAFF.

The CDR3 region is CATSRGPGGVETQYF. DNA of the CDR3: TGTGCCACCAGCAGAGGACCAGGGGGCGTGGAGACCCAGTACTTC. The chain combines TRBV15 with TRBJ2-5; 8 bases agree with TRBD1. V lost 1 base, J lost 5 bases, and 6 bases stayed unmatched. This CDR3 contains 15 residues. CDR1 and CDR2 from the germline V gene are LNHNV and YYDKDF (reference sequence). The full variable domain, completed using reference TRBV15 and TRBJ2-5, is DAMVIQNPRYQVTQFGKPVTLSCSQTLNHNVMYWYQQKSSQAPKLLFHYYDKDFNNEADTPDNFQSRRPNTSFCFLDIRSPGLGDTAMYLCATSRGPGGVETQYFGPGTRLLVL.

The chain couples TRBV4-1 to TRBJ2-3; TRBD2 matches at 9 bases. Germline lookup yields CDR1 MGHRA and CDR2 YSYEKL. The CDR3 spans 15 residues. J gave up 2 bases and V 6 bases, and 6 bases lay outside the gene matches. For the CDR3, the DNA is TGCGCCAGCAGGCTTAGCGGGAGATACACAGATACGCAGTATTTT. Translation: CASRLSGRYTDTQYF.

The V call is TRBV5-1, the J call TRBJ2-5; D gene uncertain. The CDR3 totals 14 residues. Trimming pared 4 bases from V and 2 bases from J, leaving 12 bases between. The germline V gene encodes CDR1 SGHRS and CDR2 YFSETQ. CDR3 residues: CASSPEVRQETQYF. CDR3 bases: TGCGCCAGCAGCCCCGAGGTTAGGCAAGAGACCCAGTACTTC.